This T cell receptor (beta chain) was sequenced in a study of blood T cell repertoires in COVID-19. The wider study: Sites across the United States, Italy and Spain contributed samples from acute and convalescent COVID-19. Nucleic acid was either cDNA or gDNA, and it came from T cells, B-cell-depleted T cells, or PBMCs.

Original processing notes: How many nucleated cells were present was estimated from reference gene primer amplification. The table came from immunoSEQ multiplex PCR; TCRdb's copy has only in-frame clones and leaves some out. The V and J calls and clone size are taken from that table; D and trimming were inferred from the DNA. The repertoire holds about 170,000 clones, with roughly 80% as singletons. The V gene end was trimmed by 7 bases and the J gene end by 6 bases; junction bases not matched to a gene: 7. Germline V CDR1 and CDR2: LNHDA, SQIVND (reference sequence). The CDR3 has 15 residues. Patients of the Seattle cohort, enrolled during active infection, were followed longitudinally.

Sequencing used peripheral blood. This chain connects TRBV19 to TRBJ1-5, with 12 nucleotides matching TRBD1. This receptor was obtained from a woman in her 70s with COVID-19, enrolled during active disease. In nucleotides, the CDR3 is TGTGCCAGTAACCCGGGACAGGGGGCTCGTCAGCCCCAGCATTTT. It encodes CASNPGQGARQPQHF.